The clone carrying this T cell receptor (beta chain) was observed many times. At one end, the junction sequence differs from germline, possibly due to a read error. This record comes from a study of CD8+CD57+ T cells in acquired aplastic anemia. In the study overall: Sorted CD4+ and CD8+ cells yielded DNA averaging around 3 ug.

Germline values: CDR1 SSHAT, CDR2 FNYEAQ (reference sequence). This CDR3 has 16 residues. According to the study, genomic DNA was the template for TCR beta VDJ and CDR3 profiling. TCRdb itself ran the reads through MiXCR, one entry per CDR3 protein. The sample shows a few hundred thousand distinct CDR3 sequences, around a third of them seen only once. Those patients picked for sequencing had displayed CD8+CD57+ cell expansion on flow cytometry. The chain joins TRBV7-7 to TRBJ1-6, with 8 positions matching TRBD1. This clonotype was sampled from a human donor with aplastic anemia. Sequenced input: sorted CD4+, CD8+, or CD8+CD57+ T cells (not recorded which) from PBMCs. CDR3 amino acids: CASIADRGSASSPLHF. CDR3 nucleotides: TGTGCTAGCATCGCCGACAGGGGTAGTGCTAGCTCACCCCTCCACTTT. Full variable domain (outside the CDR3, taken from reference TRBV7-7 and TRBJ1-6): GAGVSQSPRYKVTKRGQDVTLRCDPISSHATLYWYQQALGQGPEFLTYFNYEAQPDKSGLPSDRFSAERPEGSISTLTIQRTEQRDSAMYRCASIADRGSASSPLHFGNGTRLTVT.